This TCR beta chain was identified in a study of T-cell reconstitution after alpha-beta-depleted transplantation in children. Losses at the gene ends were 6 bases for V and 2 bases for J; bases not matched to a gene: 14. Germline CDR1 is ENHRY and CDR2 is SYGVKD. The length of the CDR3 is 17 residues. As concerns this clonotype: Its antigen is undetermined.

General study findings and limits: Reportedly, only several hundred clones from non-depleted graft cells drove alpha-beta T-cell counts at about two months. Surviving recipient T cells and intrathymic progenitors accounted for some patients' high TCRbeta diversity at day 60. T cells produced anew were the main source of T-cell counts and diversity one year after transplant.

Unique molecular identifiers were built into the TCRbeta library. TCRdb processed the PCR reads anew with MiXCR; each CDR3 protein has one entry. Altogether some 15,000 distinct CDR3 sequences are present, approximately 5.3% being singletons, with the ten largest covering 6.9%. This chain connects TRBV10-3 to TRBJ2-3; 7 positions agree with TRBD1. Source: PBMCs, taken before TCRalphabeta/CD19-depleted stem cell transplant. The clonotype was recovered from a boy younger than 18 with acute lymphoblastic leukemia, due to receive a stem cell transplant. The CDR3 protein is CAISPDRVWGYTDTQYF. In nucleotides, the CDR3 is TGTGCCATCAGCCCCGACAGGGTTTGGGGGTACACAGATACGCAGTATTTT.